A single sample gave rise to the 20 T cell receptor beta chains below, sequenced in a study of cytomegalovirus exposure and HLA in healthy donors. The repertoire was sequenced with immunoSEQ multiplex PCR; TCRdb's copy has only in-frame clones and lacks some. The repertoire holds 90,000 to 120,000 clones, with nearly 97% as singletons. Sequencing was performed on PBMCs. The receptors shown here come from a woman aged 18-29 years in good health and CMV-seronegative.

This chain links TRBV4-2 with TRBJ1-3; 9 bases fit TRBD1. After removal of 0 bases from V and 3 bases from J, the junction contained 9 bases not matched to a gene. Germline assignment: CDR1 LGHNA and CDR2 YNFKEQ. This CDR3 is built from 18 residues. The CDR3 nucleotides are TGTGCCAGCAGCCAAGAGGAGAACAGGGGGCTGAGTGGAAACACCATATATTTT. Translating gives CASSQEENRGLSGNTIYF.

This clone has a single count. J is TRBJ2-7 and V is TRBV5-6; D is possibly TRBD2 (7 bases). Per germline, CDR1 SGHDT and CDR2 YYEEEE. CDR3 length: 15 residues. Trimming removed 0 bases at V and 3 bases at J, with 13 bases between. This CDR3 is CASSLAVGGHYEQYF. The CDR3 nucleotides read TGTGCCAGCAGCTTGGCCGTCGGGGGGCACTACGAGCAGTACTTC.

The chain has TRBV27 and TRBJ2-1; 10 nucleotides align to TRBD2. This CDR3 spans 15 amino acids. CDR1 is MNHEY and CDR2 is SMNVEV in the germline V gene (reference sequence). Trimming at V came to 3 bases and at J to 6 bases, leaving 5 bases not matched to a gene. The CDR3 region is CASSFWASGGNEQFF. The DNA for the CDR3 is TGTGCCAGCAGTTTTTGGGCTAGCGGGGGCAATGAGCAGTTCTTC.

In DNA form, the CDR3 reads TGTGCCTGGAGCCGTCGACAGGCTGGGCGCAATCAGCCCCAGCATTTT. Translated: CAWSRRQAGRNQPQHF. This rearrangement joins TRBV30 to TRBJ1-5; possible D gene TRBD1, 6 bases. V lost 3 bases to trimming and J lost 2 bases, with 17 bases between them. Germline lookup yields CDR1 GTSNPN and CDR2 SVGIG (reference sequence). This CDR3 comprises 16 residues.

The CDR3 is CASSGTGDEQYF. The DNA for the CDR3 is TGTGCCAGCAGCGGCACAGGGGACGAGCAGTACTTC. The rearrangement uses TRBV9 and TRBJ2-7; 7 bases line up with TRBD1. V lost 3 bases to trimming and J lost 5 bases; unmatched junction nucleotides: 2. This CDR3 has 12 residues. Looked up from germline, CDR1 is SGDLS and CDR2 is YYNGEE. The full variable domain, in which reference TRBV9 and TRBJ2-7 provide the parts outside the CDR3, is DSGVTQTPKHLITATGQRVTLRCSPRSGDLSVYWYQQSLDQGLQFLIQYYNGEERAKGNILERFSAQQFPDLHSELNLSSLELGDSALYFCASSGTGDEQYFGPGTRLTVT.

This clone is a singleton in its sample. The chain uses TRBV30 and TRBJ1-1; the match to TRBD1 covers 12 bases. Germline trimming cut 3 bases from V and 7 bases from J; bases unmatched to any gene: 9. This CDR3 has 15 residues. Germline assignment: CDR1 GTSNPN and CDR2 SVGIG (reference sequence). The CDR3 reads CAWSPLGQGAIEAFF. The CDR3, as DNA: TGTGCCTGGAGCCCTTTGGGACAGGGGGCGATTGAAGCTTTCTTT.

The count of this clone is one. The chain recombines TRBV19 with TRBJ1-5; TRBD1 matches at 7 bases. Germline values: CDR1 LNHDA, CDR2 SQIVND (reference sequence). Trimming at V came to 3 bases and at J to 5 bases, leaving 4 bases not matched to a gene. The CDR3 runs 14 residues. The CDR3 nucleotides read TGTGCCAGTAGTATCCAGGGACAGTATCAGCCCCAGCATTTT. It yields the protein CASSIQGQYQPQHF.

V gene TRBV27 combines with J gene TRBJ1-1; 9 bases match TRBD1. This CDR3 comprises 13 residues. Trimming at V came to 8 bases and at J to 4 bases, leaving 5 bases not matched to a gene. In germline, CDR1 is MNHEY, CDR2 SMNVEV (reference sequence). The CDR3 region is CASFNRGRTEAFF. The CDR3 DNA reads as TGTGCCAGCTTTAACAGGGGGCGCACTGAAGCTTTCTTT.

CDR3 coding DNA: TGTGCCAGCAGCCAAGGGGGACAGAGGAACACTGAAGCTTTCTTT. Its translation is CASSQGGQRNTEAFF. This chain links TRBV4-2 with TRBJ1-1, with 7 bases fitting TRBD1. There are 15 residues in the CDR3. Germline CDR1 is LGHNA and CDR2 is YNFKEQ. The trim removed 1 base at V and 1 base at J, leaving 3 bases unmatched.

CDR3 coding DNA: TGTGCCAGCAGTGCCCTCGGGGGGGTTTCCTACGAGCAGTACTTC. This translates into CASSALGGVSYEQYF. The chain carries TRBV2 and TRBJ2-7; 8 nucleotides match TRBD2. CDR3 length: 15 residues. The germline V gene encodes CDR1 SNHLY and CDR2 FYNNEI. V lost 4 bases to trimming and J lost 1 base; unmatched junction nucleotides: 6.

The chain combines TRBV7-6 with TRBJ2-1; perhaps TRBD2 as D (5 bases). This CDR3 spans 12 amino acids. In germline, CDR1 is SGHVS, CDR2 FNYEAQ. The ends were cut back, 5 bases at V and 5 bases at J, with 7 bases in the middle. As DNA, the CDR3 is TGTGCCAGCAGCCAACTAGACAATGAGCAGTTCTTC. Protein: CASSQLDNEQFF.

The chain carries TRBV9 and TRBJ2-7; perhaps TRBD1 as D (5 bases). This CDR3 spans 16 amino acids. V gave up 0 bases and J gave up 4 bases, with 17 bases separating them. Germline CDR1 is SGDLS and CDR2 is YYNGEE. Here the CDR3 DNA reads TGTGCCAGCAGCGTAGGCAGTTGGGCAGGGCGGTACGAGCAGTACTTC. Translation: CASSVGSWAGRYEQYF. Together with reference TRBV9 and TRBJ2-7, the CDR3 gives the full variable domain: DSGVTQTPKHLITATGQRVTLRCSPRSGDLSVYWYQQSLDQGLQFLIQYYNGEERAKGNILERFSAQQFPDLHSELNLSSLELGDSALYFCASSVGSWAGRYEQYFGPGTRLTVT.

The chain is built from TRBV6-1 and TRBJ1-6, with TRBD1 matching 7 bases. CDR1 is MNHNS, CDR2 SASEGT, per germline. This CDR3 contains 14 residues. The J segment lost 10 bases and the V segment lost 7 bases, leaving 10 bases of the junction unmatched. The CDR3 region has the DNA TGTGCCAGCATACCTAGGGGGCGCGAGTCACCCCTCCACTTT. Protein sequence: CASIPRGRESPLHF.

The CDR3 sequence is CASSIHSGAHEQFF. The CDR3 nucleotides read TGTGCCAGCAGTATACACTCGGGAGCCCATGAGCAGTTCTTC. This sequence joins TRBV28 and TRBJ2-1, with D tentatively TRBD2 (6 bases). Per the germline V gene, CDR1 is MDHEN and CDR2 is SYDVKM. The CDR3 is 14 residues long. The V end lost 5 bases, the J end lost 8 bases, and 16 bases lay between the germline ends.

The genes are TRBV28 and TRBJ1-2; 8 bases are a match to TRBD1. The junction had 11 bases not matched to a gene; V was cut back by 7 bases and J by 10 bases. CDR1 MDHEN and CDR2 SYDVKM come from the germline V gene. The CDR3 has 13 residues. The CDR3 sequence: CASTLSGGRNYTF. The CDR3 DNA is TGTGCCAGCACCCTCTCAGGGGGCCGCAACTACACCTTC.

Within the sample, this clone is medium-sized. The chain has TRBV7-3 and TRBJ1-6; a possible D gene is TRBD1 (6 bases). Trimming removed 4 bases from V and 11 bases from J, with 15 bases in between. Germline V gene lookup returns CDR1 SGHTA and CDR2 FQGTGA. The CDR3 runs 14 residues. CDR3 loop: CASSSTGSGAPLHF. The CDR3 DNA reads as TGTGCCAGCAGCTCGACAGGCTCAGGGGCACCCCTCCACTTT. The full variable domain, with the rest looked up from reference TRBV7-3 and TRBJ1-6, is GAGVSQTPSNKVTEKGKYVELRCDPISGHTALYWYRQSLGQGPEFLIYFQGTGAADDSGLPNDRFFAVRPEGSVSTLKIQRTERGDSAVYLCASSSTGSGAPLHFGNGTRLTVT.

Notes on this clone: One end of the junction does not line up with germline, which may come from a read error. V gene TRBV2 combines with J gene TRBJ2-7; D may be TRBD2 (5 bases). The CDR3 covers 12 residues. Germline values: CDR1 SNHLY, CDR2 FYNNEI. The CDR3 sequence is CASSEDLTGKIF. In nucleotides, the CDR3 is TGTGCCAGCAGTGAAGACCTCACCGGGAAGATCTTC. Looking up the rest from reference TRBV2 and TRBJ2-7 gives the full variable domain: EPEVTQTPSHQVTQMGQEVILRCVPISNHLYFYWYRQILGQKVEFLVSFYNNEISEKSEIFDDQFSVERPDGSNFTLKIRSTKLEDSAMYFCASSEDLTGKIFGPGTRLTVT.

The CDR3 is CASSTGTSEQYF. DNA for the CDR3: TGTGCCAGCTCAACCGGGACAAGCGAGCAGTACTTC. V is TRBV18 and J is TRBJ2-7; D is perhaps TRBD1 (6 bases). The CDR3 sequence is 12 residues long. Germline lookup yields CDR1 KGHSH and CDR2 LQKENI. V was trimmed by 5 bases and J by 6 bases, leaving 11 bases between them. Supplemented by reference TRBV18 and TRBJ2-7, the full variable domain reads NAGVMQNPRHLVRRRGQEARLRCSPMKGHSHVYWYRQLPEEGLKFMVYLQKENIIDESGMPKERFSAEFPKEGPSILRIQQVVRGDSAAYFCASSTGTSEQYFGPGTRLTVT.

This chain's CDR3 is CASSRPGTVLTGEQYF. CDR3 coding DNA: TGTGCCAGCAGCCGCCCCGGGACAGTCCTCACCGGGGAGCAGTATTTT. This chain connects TRBV5-6 to TRBJ2-3, with 7 bases aligning to TRBD1. The CDR3 totals 16 residues. With V trimmed by 4 bases and J by 11 bases, 19 bases remained unmatched. CDR1 SGHDT and CDR2 YYEEEE come from the germline V gene. The complete variable domain, with remaining parts taken from reference TRBV5-6 and TRBJ2-3, reads DAGVTQSPTHLIKTRGQQVTLRCSPKSGHDTVSWYQQALGQGPQFIFQYYEEEERQRGNFPDRFSGHQFPNYSSELNVNALLLGDSALYLCASSRPGTVLTGEQYFGPGTRLTVL.

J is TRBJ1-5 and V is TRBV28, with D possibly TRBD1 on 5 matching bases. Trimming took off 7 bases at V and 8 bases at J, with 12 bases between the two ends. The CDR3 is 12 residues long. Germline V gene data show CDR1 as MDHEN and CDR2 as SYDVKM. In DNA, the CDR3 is TGTGCCAGCATGGAGGGGAGAGAGCCCCAGCATTTT. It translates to CASMEGREPQHF.